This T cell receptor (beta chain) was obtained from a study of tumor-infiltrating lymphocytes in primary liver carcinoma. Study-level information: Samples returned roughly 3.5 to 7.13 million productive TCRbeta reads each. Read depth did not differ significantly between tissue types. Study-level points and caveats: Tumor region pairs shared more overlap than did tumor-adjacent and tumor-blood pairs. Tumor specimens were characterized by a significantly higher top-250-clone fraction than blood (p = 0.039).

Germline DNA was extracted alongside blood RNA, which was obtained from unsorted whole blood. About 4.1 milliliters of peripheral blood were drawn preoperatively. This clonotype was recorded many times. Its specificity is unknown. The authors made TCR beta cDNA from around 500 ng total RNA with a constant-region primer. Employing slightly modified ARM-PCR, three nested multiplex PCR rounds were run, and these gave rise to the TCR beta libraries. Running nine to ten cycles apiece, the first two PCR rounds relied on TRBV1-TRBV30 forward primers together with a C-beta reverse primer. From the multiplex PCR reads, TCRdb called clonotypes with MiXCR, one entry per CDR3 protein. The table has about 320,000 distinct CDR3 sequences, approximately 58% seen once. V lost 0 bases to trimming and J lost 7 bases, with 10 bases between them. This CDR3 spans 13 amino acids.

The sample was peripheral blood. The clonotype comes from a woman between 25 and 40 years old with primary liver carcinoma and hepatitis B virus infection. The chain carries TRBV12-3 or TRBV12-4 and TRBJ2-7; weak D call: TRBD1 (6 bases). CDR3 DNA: TGTGCCAGCAGTTTAGCGGGGGCGATGGAGCAGTACTTC. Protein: CASSLAGAMEQYF.